These 17 T cell receptor beta chains were all obtained from the same sample, sequenced in a study of cytomegalovirus exposure and HLA in healthy donors. PCR involved 60 Vbeta and 13 Jbeta primers. Here immunoSEQ multiplex PCR was the method, and the copy in TCRdb shows in-frame clones only, minus some. The repertoire consists of roughly 100,000 clones, with 81% occurring once and the leading ten covering 10%. Material: PBMCs. The receptors shown here come from a human donor in good health.

In regard to this clone: The sample contains more than one DNA sequence encoding this CDR3. This chain connects TRBV4-3 to TRBJ2-1, with 13 nucleotides matching TRBD2. CDR3 length: 19 amino acids. CDR1 is LGHNA and CDR2 is YSLEER in the germline V gene. J was trimmed by 10 bases and V by 0 bases; bases with no gene match: 15. The CDR3 nucleotides read TGCGCCAGCAGCCAAGATCGGGATACTAGCGGGGGGGCACTAGGGGAGCAGTTCTTC. It translates to CASSQDRDTSGGALGEQFF.

The J gene is TRBJ1-5, the V gene TRBV7-2; maybe TRBD1 (5 bases). The germline CDR1 and CDR2 sequences are SGHTA and FQGNSA. The CDR3 runs to 14 residues. The V end lost 5 bases, the J end lost 6 bases, and 14 bases lay between the germline ends. The CDR3: CASSPGLGGQPQHF. CDR3 nucleotides: TGTGCCAGCAGCCCGGGACTGGGCGGTCAGCCCCAGCATTTT.

The chain uses TRBV7-9 and TRBJ2-5, with D perhaps TRBD2 (5 bases). Germline V gives CDR1 SEHNR, CDR2 FQNEAQ (reference sequence). Trimming took off 1 base at V and 5 bases at J, with 11 bases between the two ends. CDR3 length: 14 residues. In nucleotides, the CDR3 is TGTGCCAGCAGCTTAGGTCAGCGGATGGAGACCCAGTACTTC. It specifies CASSLGQRMETQYF.

This chain connects TRBV7-2 to TRBJ2-7, with D maybe TRBD2 (6 bases). Germline lookup yields CDR1 SGHTA and CDR2 FQGNSA. Trimming took 4 bases from V and 4 from J, leaving 11 bases between them. This CDR3 is 13 amino acids long. The CDR3 here is CASSSGLSYEQYF. CDR3 DNA: TGTGCCAGCAGCTCGGGACTCTCTTACGAGCAGTACTTC.

The chain combines TRBV29-1 with TRBJ2-7; D may be TRBD2 (5 bases). This CDR3 comprises 13 residues. Germline CDR1 SQVTM, CDR2 ANQGSEA. Trimming cost V 1 base and J 3 bases, with 10 bases left between them. CDR3 sequence reads: CSVEGAGHYEQYF. The DNA of the CDR3 is TGCAGCGTTGAAGGCGCGGGCCACTACGAGCAGTACTTC.

The rearrangement joins TRBV4-2 to TRBJ1-2, with 10 nucleotides matching TRBD1. After removal of 4 bases from V and 7 bases from J, the junction contained 12 bases not matched to a gene. Germline CDR1 and CDR2: LGHNA and YNFKEQ. This CDR3 is 16 amino acids long. This chain's CDR3 is CASSPPLDRGRTGYTF. The CDR3 DNA reads TGTGCCAGCAGCCCTCCCCTTGACAGGGGGCGTACTGGCTACACCTTC.

The rearrangement joins TRBV5-1 to TRBJ2-1; TRBD2 is a possible D gene (6 bases). V lost 7 bases and J 3 bases, leaving 17 bases between the germline ends. The V gene's germline CDR1 is SGHRS and CDR2 YFSETQ. The CDR3 length is 15 residues. CDR3 DNA sequence: TGCGCCAGCGGTAAGGCGGGGAAGAACTACAATGAGCAGTTCTTC. This encodes CASGKAGKNYNEQFF.

The chain uses TRBV6-5 and TRBJ1-2; weak D call: TRBD1 (5 bases). This CDR3 spans 14 amino acids. In germline, CDR1 is MNHEY, CDR2 SVGAGI. Deletions cut 0 bases from V and 6 bases from J, with 11 bases between. CDR3 DNA: TGTGCCAGCAGTTACTCGCAGGGCGGGAATGGCTACACCTTC. Amino acid sequence: CASSYSQGGNGYTF.

This clone was observed once. The CDR3: CASRDRGTEAFF. CDR3 bases: TGCGCCAGCCGGGACAGGGGAACTGAAGCTTTCTTT. The chain combines TRBV4-3 with TRBJ1-1, with 10 bases matching TRBD1. CDR1 and CDR2 from the germline V gene are LGHNA and YSLEER. The CDR3 runs to 12 residues. Germline trimming cut 8 bases from V and 5 bases from J; bases unmatched to any gene: 2.

This clone appeared once. This chain uses TRBV6-5 with TRBJ1-1, with D perhaps TRBD1 (6 bases). The CDR3 loop spans 15 amino acids. Trimming removed 7 bases from V and 0 bases from J, with 15 bases in between. CDR1 is MNHEY and CDR2 is SVGAGI in the germline V gene. CDR3 protein: CASIKGTRMNTEAFF. CDR3 nucleotide sequence: TGTGCCAGCATCAAAGGGACACGTATGAACACTGAAGCTTTCTTT.

The chain links TRBV7-9 to TRBJ2-7, with D maybe TRBD2 (5 bases). The CDR3 covers 15 residues. From germline, CDR1 is SEHNR and CDR2 FQNEAQ (reference sequence). The germline V and J ends were trimmed by 0 bases and 2 bases, with 11 bases remaining between them. This CDR3 reads CASSLALGEPYEQYF. CDR3 bases: TGTGCCAGCAGCTTAGCGCTTGGGGAGCCCTACGAGCAGTACTTC. Drawing the rest from reference TRBV7-9 and TRBJ2-7, the complete variable domain is DTGVSQNPRHKITKRGQNVTFRCDPISEHNRLYWYRQTLGQGPEFLTYFQNEAQLEKSRLLSDRFSAERPKGSFSTLEIQRTEQGDSAMYLCASSLALGEPYEQYFGPGTRLTVT.

The chain recombines TRBV15 with TRBJ2-1, with TRBD2 identical over 12 bases. This CDR3 has 17 residues. Germline V gene data show CDR1 as LNHNV and CDR2 as YYDKDF (reference sequence). V dropped 0 bases and J dropped 5; count of bases not matched to a gene: 5. The DNA of the CDR3 is TGTGCCACCAGCAGAGATCCCTGGACTAGCGGGGACAATGAGCAGTTCTTC. It yields the protein CATSRDPWTSGDNEQFF.

The rearrangement uses TRBV5-6 and TRBJ2-5; tentatively, D is TRBD2 (7 bases). V was clipped by 2 bases and J by 2 bases, with 16 bases between them. Per the germline V gene, CDR1 is SGHDT and CDR2 is YYEEEE. This CDR3 region has 16 residues. The CDR3 is CASSFRGGANQETQYF. In nucleotides, the CDR3 is TGTGCCAGCAGCTTTAGGGGGGGGGCCAATCAAGAGACCCAGTACTTC.

This chain joins TRBV2 and TRBJ2-5; TRBD2 matches at 16 bases. With V trimmed by 2 bases and J by 2 bases, 8 bases remained unmatched. Germline V gene data show CDR1 as SNHLY and CDR2 as FYNNEI. The CDR3 length is 19 residues. CDR3 region: CASSEWGLAGGPRQETQYF. The CDR3 DNA sequence: TGTGCCAGCAGTGAATGGGGACTAGCGGGAGGGCCGAGGCAAGAGACCCAGTACTTC.

The rearrangement joins TRBV5-6 to TRBJ1-5; D is undetermined. V lost 0 bases and J lost 0, with 7 bases in between. CDR1 is SGHDT and CDR2 is YYEEEE in the germline V gene. CDR3 size: 15 residues. The CDR3: CASSLGSYSNQPQHF. CDR3 DNA: TGTGCCAGCAGCTTGGGATCCTATAGCAATCAGCCCCAGCATTTT.

This rearrangement joins TRBV6-1 to TRBJ1-5, with 9 nucleotides matching TRBD1. The CDR3 has 13 residues. V gave up 6 bases and J gave up 7 bases; unmatched junction bases: 4. Germline CDR1 MNHNS, CDR2 SASEGT. CDR3 in amino acids: CASRGTGYQPQHF. CDR3 DNA: TGTGCCAGCAGAGGGACAGGGTACCAGCCCCAGCATTTT.

J is TRBJ2-2 and V is TRBV21-1; TRBD2, the table's D call, lacks a check against the DNA. TRBV21-1 represents a pseudogene. CDR3 length: 16 amino acids. Here the CDR3 reads CASSSSRAGKTGELFF. In nucleotides, the CDR3 is TGTGCCAGCAGCTCAAGTCGAGCGGGAAAGACCGGGGAGCTGTTTTTT.